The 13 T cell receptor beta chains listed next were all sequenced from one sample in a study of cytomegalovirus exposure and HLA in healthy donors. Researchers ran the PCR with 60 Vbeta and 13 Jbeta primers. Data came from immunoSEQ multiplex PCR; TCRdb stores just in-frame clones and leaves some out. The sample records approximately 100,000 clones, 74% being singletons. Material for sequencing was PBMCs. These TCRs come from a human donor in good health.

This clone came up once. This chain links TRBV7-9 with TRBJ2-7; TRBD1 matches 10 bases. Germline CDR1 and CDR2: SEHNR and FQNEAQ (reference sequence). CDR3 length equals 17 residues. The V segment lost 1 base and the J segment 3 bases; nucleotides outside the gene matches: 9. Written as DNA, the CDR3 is TGTGCCAGCAGCTTAGGGGGCGGGGACAGGGGATACTACGAGCAGTACTTC. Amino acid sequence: CASSLGGGDRGYYEQYF.

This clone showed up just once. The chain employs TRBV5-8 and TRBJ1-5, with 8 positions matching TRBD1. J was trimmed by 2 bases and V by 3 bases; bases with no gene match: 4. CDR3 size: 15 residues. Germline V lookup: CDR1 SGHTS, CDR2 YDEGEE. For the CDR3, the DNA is TGTGCCAGCAGCTCCTACAGGGGGGGCAATCAGCCCCAGCATTTT. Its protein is CASSSYRGGNQPQHF.

The CDR3 bases are TGTGCCAGCAGCCCTAAAACAGGGACCGGTTACAATGAGCAGTTCTTC. Residues: CASSPKTGTGYNEQFF. The rearrangement links TRBV7-2 to TRBJ2-1, with D perhaps matching TRBD1 (6 bases). The CDR3 runs 16 residues. Per germline, CDR1 SGHTA and CDR2 FQGNSA. Deletions cut 5 bases from V and 4 bases from J, with 18 bases between.

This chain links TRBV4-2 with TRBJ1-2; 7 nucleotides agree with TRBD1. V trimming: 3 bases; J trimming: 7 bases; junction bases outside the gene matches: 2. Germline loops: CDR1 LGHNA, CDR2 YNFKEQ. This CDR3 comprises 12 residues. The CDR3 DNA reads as TGTGCCAGCAGCCAGGACAGGTCTGGCTACACCTTC. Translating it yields CASSQDRSGYTF.

The CDR3 coding sequence is TGTGCCAGCAGGTTAGTGGCGGCGGCACCGGCCGGCTACACCTTC. The encoded protein is CASRLVAAAPAGYTF. This chain connects TRBV6-6 to TRBJ1-2; D is uncertain. Germline values: CDR1 MNHNY, CDR2 SVGAGI (reference sequence). V lost 6 bases and J 8 bases, leaving 22 bases between the germline ends. The CDR3 has 15 amino acids.

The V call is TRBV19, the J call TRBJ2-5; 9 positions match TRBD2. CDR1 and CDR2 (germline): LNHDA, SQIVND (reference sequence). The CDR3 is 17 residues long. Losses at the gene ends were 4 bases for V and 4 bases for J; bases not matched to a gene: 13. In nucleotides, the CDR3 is TGTGCCAGTAGTACCTGGAGTAGCGGGAGTAGGCGAGAGACCCAGTACTTC. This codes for CASSTWSSGSRRETQYF.

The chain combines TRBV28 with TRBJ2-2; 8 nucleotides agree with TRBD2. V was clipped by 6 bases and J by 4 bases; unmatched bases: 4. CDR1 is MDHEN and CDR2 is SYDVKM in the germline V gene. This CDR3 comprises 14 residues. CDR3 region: CASSLGGGTGELFF. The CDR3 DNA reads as TGTGCCAGCAGCCTCGGGGGGGGCACCGGGGAGCTGTTTTTT.

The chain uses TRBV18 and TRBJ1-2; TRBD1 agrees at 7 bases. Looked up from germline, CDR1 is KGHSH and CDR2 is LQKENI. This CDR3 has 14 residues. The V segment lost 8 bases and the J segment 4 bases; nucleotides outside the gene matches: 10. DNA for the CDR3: TGTGCCAGCAGTTACAGGGGACAGACCTATGGCTACACCTTC. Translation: CASSYRGQTYGYTF. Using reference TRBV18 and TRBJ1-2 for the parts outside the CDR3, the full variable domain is NAGVMQNPRHLVRRRGQEARLRCSPMKGHSHVYWYRQLPEEGLKFMVYLQKENIIDESGMPKERFSAEFPKEGPSILRIQQVVRGDSAAYFCASSYRGQTYGYTFGSGTRLTVV.

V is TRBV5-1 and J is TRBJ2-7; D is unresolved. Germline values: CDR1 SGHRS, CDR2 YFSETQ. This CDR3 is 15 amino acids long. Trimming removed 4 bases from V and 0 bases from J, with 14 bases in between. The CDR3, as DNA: TGCGCCAGCAGCCCCCGAGGCGGAACCTCCTACGAGCAGTACTTC. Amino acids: CASSPRGGTSYEQYF.

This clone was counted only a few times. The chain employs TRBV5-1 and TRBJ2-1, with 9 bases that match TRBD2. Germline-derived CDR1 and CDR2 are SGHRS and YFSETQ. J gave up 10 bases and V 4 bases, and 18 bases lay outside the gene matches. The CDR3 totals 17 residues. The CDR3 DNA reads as TGCGCCAGCAGCCGGGGAGGGGGGACTAGCTCACTCAAAGAGCAGTTCTTC. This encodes CASSRGGGTSSLKEQFF.

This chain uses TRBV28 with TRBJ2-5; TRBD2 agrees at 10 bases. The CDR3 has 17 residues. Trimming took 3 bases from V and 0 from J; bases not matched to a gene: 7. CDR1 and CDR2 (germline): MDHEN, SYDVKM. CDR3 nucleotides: TGTGCCAGCAGTTTCCTAGCGGGGGCTCCAAACCAAGAGACCCAGTACTTC. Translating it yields CASSFLAGAPNQETQYF.

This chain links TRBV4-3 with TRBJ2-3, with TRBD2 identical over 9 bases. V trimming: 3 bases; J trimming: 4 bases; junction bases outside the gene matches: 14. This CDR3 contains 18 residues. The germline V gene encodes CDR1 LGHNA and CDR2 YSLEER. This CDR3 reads CASSHEAGGLDWADTQYF. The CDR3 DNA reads TGCGCCAGCAGCCATGAGGCGGGGGGGCTTGATTGGGCAGATACGCAGTATTTT.

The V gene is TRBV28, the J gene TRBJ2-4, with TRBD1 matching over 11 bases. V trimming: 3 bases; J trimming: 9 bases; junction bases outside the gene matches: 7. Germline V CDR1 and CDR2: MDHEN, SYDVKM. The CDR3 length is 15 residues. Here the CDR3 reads CASSLPGQGAVIQYF. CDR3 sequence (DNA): TGTGCCAGCAGTTTGCCCGGACAGGGGGCGGTCATTCAGTACTTC.